This TCR beta chain derives from a study of sequential checkpoint blockade in melanoma. About the study: Maintenance nivolumab came after either treatment sequence.

Sample treatment: randomized to nivolumab then ipilimumab (arm A) or the reverse (arm B). Patients had received no earlier DNA-damaging chemotherapy. PBMC sorting kept live CD3+CD8+ cells without CD19 or CD56. The table came from immunoSEQ multiplex PCR; TCRdb's copy has only in-frame clones and leaves some out. The table records some 30,000 clones, about 88% of them present only once. V was clipped by 3 bases and J by 4 bases, with 15 bases between them. Germline loops: CDR1 SEHNR, CDR2 FQNEAQ (reference sequence). The CDR3 is 15 amino acids. The TCR comes from a human donor with melanoma. The chain couples TRBV7-9 to TRBJ1-2; D gene ambiguous. Sequenced material: CD8+ T cells sorted from blood (inferred from file names), taken from a patient given nivolumab and ipilimumab in sequence. The CDR3 sequence: CASSFVPGIRYGYTF. The CDR3 DNA sequence: TGTGCCAGCAGCTTTGTACCCGGGATACGCTATGGCTACACCTTC.